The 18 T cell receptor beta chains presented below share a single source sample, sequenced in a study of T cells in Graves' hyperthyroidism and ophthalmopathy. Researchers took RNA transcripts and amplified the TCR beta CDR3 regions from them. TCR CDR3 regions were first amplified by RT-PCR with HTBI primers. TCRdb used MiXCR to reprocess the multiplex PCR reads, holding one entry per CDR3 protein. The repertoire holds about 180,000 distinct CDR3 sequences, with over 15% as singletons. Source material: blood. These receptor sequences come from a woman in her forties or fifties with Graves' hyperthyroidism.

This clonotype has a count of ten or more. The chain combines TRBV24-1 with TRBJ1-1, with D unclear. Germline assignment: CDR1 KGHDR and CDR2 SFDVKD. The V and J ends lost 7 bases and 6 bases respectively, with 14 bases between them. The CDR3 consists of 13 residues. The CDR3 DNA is TGTGCCACCAGGCAGGAGGCGGGAGCTGAAGCTTTCTTT. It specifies CATRQEAGAEAFF.

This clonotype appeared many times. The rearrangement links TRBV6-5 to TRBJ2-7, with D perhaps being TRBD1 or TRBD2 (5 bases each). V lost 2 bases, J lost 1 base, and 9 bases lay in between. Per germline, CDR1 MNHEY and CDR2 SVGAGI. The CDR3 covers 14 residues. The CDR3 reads CASSYRDGSYEQYF. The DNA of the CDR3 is TGTGCCAGCAGTTACCGGGACGGGTCCTACGAGCAGTACTTC.

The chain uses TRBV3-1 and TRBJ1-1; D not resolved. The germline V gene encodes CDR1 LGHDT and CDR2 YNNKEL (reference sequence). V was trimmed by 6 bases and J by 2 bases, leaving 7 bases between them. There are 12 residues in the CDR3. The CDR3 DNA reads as TGTGCCAGCAGTTATGATAACACTGAAGCTTTCTTT. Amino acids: CASSYDNTEAFF. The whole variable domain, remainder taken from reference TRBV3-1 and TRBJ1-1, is DTAVSQTPKYLVTQMGNDKSIKCEQNLGHDTMYWYKQDSKKFLKIMFSYNNKELIINETVPNRFSPKSPDKAHLNLHINSLELGDSAVYFCASSYDNTEAFFGQGTRLTVV.

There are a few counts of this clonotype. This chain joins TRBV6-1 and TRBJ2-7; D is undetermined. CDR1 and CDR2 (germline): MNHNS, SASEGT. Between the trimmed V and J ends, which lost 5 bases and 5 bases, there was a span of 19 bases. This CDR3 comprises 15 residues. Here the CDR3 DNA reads TGTGCCAGCAGTATAAACGGACCCCCGCCGGACGAGCAGTACTTC. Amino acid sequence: CASSINGPPPDEQYF.

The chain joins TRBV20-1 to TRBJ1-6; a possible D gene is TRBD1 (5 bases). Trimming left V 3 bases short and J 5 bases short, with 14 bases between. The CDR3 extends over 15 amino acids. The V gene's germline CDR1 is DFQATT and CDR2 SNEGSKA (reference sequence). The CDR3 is CSASVTGRDNSPLHF. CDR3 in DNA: TGCAGTGCTAGCGTTACGGGCAGGGATAATTCACCCCTCCACTTT.

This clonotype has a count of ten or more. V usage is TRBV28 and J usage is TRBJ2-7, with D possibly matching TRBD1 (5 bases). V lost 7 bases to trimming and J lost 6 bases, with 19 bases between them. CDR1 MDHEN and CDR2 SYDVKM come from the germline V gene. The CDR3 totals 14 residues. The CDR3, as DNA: TGTGCCAGCACCTTGCGCCAGGGCAAGCGCGAGCAGTACTTC. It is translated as CASTLRQGKREQYF.

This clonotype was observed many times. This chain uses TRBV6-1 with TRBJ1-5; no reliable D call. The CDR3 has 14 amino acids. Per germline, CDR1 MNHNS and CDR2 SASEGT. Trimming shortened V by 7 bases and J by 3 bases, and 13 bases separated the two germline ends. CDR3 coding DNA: TGTGCCAGCATTCCGGACGGCTACAATCAGCCCCAGCATTTT. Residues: CASIPDGYNQPQHF.

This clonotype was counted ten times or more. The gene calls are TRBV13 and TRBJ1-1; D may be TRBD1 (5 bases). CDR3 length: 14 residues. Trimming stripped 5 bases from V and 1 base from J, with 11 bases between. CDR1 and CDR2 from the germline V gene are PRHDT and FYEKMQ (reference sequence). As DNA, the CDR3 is TGTGCCAGCAGCCCCGAGGGGCCGAACACTGAAGCTTTCTTT. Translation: CASSPEGPNTEAFF.

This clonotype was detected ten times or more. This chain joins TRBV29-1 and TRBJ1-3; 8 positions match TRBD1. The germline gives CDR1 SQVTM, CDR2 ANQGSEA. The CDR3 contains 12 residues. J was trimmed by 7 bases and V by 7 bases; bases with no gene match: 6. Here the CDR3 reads CSAWTGLNTIYF. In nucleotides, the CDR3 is TGCAGCGCTTGGACAGGGCTGAACACCATATATTTT.

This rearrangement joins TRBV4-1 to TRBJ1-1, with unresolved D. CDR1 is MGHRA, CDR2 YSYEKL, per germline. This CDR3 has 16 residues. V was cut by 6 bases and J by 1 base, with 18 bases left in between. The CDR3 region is CASSPPHRRPNTEAFF. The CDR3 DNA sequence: TGCGCCAGCAGTCCCCCCCACCGTCGGCCGAACACTGAAGCTTTCTTT.

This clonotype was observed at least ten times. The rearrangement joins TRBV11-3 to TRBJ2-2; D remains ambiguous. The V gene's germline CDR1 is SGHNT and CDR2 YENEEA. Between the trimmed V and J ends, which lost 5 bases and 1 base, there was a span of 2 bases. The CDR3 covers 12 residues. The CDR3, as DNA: TGTGCCAGCAGCCGGAACACCGGGGAGCTGTTTTTT. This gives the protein CASSRNTGELFF.

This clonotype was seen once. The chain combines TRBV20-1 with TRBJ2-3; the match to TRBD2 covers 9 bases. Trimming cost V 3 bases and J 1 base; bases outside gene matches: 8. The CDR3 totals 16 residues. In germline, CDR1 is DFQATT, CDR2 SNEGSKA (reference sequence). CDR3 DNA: TGCAGTGCTAGGGTCAAGATAGCGGGGGGCACAGATACGCAGTATTTT. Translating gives CSARVKIAGGTDTQYF.

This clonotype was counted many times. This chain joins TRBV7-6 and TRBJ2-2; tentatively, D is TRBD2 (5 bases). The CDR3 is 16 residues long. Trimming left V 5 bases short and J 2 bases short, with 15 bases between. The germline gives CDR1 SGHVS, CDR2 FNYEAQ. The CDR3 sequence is CASSPSIGVNTGELFF. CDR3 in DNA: TGTGCCAGCAGCCCATCGATCGGGGTCAACACCGGGGAGCTGTTTTTT. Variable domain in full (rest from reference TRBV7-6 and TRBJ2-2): GAGVSQSPRYKVTKRGQDVALRCDPISGHVSLYWYRQALGQGPEFLTYFNYEAQQDKSGLPNDRFSAERPEGSISTLTIQRTEQRDSAMYRCASSPSIGVNTGELFFGEGSRLTVL.

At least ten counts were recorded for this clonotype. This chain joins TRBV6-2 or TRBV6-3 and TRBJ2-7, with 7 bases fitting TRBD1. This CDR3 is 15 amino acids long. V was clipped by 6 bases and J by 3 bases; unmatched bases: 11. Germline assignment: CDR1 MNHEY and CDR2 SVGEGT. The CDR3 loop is CASSKRQGPNYEQYF. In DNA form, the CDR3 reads TGTGCCAGCAGCAAAAGACAGGGCCCAAACTACGAGCAGTACTTC.

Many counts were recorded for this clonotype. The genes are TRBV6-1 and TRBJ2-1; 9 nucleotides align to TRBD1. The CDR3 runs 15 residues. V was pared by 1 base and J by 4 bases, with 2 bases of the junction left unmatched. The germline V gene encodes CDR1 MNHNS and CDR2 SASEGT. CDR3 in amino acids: CASSEGQGVYNEQFF. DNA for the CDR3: TGTGCCAGCAGTGAAGGACAGGGGGTGTACAATGAGCAGTTCTTC.

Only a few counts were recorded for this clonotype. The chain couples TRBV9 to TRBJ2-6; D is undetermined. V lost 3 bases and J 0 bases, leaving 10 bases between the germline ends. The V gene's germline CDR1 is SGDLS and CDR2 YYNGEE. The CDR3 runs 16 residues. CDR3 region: CASSAAAFSGANVLTF. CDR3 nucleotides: TGTGCCAGCAGCGCCGCGGCGTTCTCTGGGGCCAACGTCCTGACTTTC.

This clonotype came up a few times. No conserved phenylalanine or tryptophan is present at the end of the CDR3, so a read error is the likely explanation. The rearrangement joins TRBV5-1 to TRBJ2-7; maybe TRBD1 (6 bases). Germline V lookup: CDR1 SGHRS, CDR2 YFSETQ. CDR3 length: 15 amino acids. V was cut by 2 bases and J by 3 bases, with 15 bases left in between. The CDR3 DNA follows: TGCGCCAGCAGCTTTACAGGGCCCTACGGCTACGAGCAGTACATC. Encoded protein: CASSFTGPYGYEQYI.

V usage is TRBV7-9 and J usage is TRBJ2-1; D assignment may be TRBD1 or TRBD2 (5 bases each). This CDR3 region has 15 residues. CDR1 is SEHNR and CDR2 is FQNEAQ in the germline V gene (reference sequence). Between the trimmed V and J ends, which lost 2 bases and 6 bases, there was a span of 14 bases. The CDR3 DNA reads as TGTGCCAGCAGCTTATTGGGGACGTCCGTCAATGAGCAGTTCTTC. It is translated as CASSLLGTSVNEQFF.